This TCR beta chain emerged from a study of cytomegalovirus exposure and HLA in healthy donors. The study, taken as a whole, reports: Prediction of most subjects' HLA-A and HLA-B alleles by TCR beta sequences was reportedly accurate.

In germline, CDR1 is SQVTM, CDR2 ANQGSEA. There are 13 residues in the CDR3. Trimming left V 7 bases short and J 3 bases short, with 13 bases between. Amplification used 60 Vbeta primers and 13 Jbeta primers. Here immunoSEQ multiplex PCR was the method, and the copy in TCRdb shows in-frame clones only, minus some. The sample contains about 130,000 clones, roughly 68% of which appear only once. As regards this clone: The antigen is unknown.

Input material: PBMCs. V and J are TRBV29-1 and TRBJ2-4; D perhaps matches TRBD2 (6 bases). This TCR was recovered from a woman between 50 and 59 years old in good health and CMV-seropositive. The CDR3: CSGRGIGKNIQYF. DNA of the CDR3: TGCAGCGGACGGGGGATTGGCAAAAACATTCAGTACTTC.